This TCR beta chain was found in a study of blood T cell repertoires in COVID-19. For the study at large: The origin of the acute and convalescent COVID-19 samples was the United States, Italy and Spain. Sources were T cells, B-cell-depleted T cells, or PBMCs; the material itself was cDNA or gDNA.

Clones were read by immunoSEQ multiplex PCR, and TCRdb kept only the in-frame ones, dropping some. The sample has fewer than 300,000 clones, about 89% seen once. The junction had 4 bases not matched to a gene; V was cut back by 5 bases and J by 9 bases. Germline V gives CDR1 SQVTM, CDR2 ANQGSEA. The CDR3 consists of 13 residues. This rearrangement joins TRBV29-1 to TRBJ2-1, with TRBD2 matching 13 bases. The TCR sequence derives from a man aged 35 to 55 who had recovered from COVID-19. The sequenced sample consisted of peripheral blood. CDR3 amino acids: CSVRLAGGSEQFF. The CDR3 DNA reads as TGCAGCGTTCGACTAGCGGGAGGTTCTGAGCAGTTCTTC.